This T cell receptor (beta chain) was identified in a study of graft-versus-host responses after intestinal transplantation. On the study more broadly: Recipients across the board were started on anti-thymocyte globulin induction, then kept on tacrolimus and steroids for roughly 3 years.

Libraries were prepared by immunoSEQ multiplex PCR; TCRdb keeps only in-frame clonotypes and omits some of them. The table has 100,000 to 110,000 clones, about 88% seen once. Findings of the study overall: Early post-transplant HvG declines were associated with peak circulating GvH clone levels.

As concerns this clone: The target antigen is unknown.

The germline gives CDR1 MDHEN, CDR2 SYDVKM. The CDR3 is 19 residues long. V gave up 0 bases and J gave up 2 bases; unmatched junction bases: 14. The sample consisted of unstimulated CD4+ T cells sorted from spleen or lymph node cells, taken before transplant. The TCR originated in a human donor who was the organ donor for an intestinal transplant. J is TRBJ2-3 and V is TRBV28; TRBD2 aligns across 7 bases. In nucleotides, the CDR3 is TGTGCCAGCAGTTTATGGAAGGAGAGTAGCGGGCGGGCCACAGATACGCAGTATTTT. Its protein product is CASSLWKESSGRATDTQYF.